The 31 T cell receptor beta chains presented below share a single source sample, sequenced in a study of shared clonotypes between healthy human individuals. Here immunoSEQ multiplex PCR was the method, and the copy in TCRdb shows in-frame clones only, minus some. Of around 530,000 clones in the sample, around 78% were seen once. Specimen: PBMCs. All receptors come from a woman between 35 and 50 years old in good health. Some clones in this sample may be carry-over from other donors' samples.

This clone was seen more than once but under ten times. The CDR3 DNA reads as TGTGCCAGTAAAGTGGGACAGGCCAGCAATCAGCCCCAGCATTTT. It codes for CASKVGQASNQPQHF. The chain joins TRBV19 to TRBJ1-5, with TRBD1 matching over 8 bases. With 7 bases clipped from V and 1 base from J, the junction kept 6 bases outside the gene matches. CDR3 length equals 15 residues. CDR1 is LNHDA and CDR2 is SQIVND in the germline V gene (reference sequence).

The genes are TRBV10-3 and TRBJ1-2; tentative D call: TRBD1 (5 bases). Germline-derived CDR1 and CDR2 are ENHRY and SYGVKD. Trimming took off 8 bases at V and 2 bases at J, with 18 bases between the two ends. The CDR3 length is 15 residues. In DNA, the CDR3 is TGTGCCATCGGGCGCACCGGGACCCCAAACTATGGCTACACCTTC. Protein: CAIGRTGTPNYGYTF.

The chain joins TRBV7-8 to TRBJ2-5; TRBD2 aligns across 14 bases. The J segment lost 0 bases and the V segment lost 7 bases, leaving 13 bases of the junction unmatched. Per germline, CDR1 SGHVS and CDR2 FQNEAQ. This CDR3 region has 19 residues. DNA for the CDR3: TGTGCCAGCAATAAATCCCCCGGGACTAGCGGGAGCCACCAAGAGACCCAGTACTTC. Protein sequence: CASNKSPGTSGSHQETQYF.

This chain connects TRBV4-1 to TRBJ1-5; D is perhaps TRBD1 (6 bases). This CDR3 comprises 15 residues. Germline-derived CDR1 and CDR2 are MGHRA and YSYEKL. V shed 0 bases and J shed 4 bases, with 10 bases lying between them. The CDR3 sequence is CASSQDQGPNQPQHF. Here the CDR3 DNA reads TGCGCCAGCAGCCAAGATCAGGGGCCTAATCAGCCCCAGCATTTT.

This clone was recorded a few times. The chain is built from TRBV29-1 and TRBJ1-4, with no clear D. The CDR3 length is 14 residues. CDR1 and CDR2 (germline): SQVTM, ANQGSEA. Trimming stripped 0 bases from V and 8 bases from J, with 13 bases between. The CDR3 nucleotides are TGCAGCGTTGAAGAGTCGGGCCAAGGGGAAAAACTGTTTTTT. Amino acid sequence: CSVEESGQGEKLFF.

The chain combines TRBV9 with TRBJ2-7; D possibly corresponds to TRBD2 (5 bases). CDR3 size: 16 residues. Per the germline V gene, CDR1 is SGDLS and CDR2 is YYNGEE. Trimming left V 0 bases short and J 3 bases short, with 16 bases between. The chain's CDR3 is CASSVAGESDYYEQYF. The CDR3 bases are TGTGCCAGCAGCGTAGCCGGGGAATCCGACTACTACGAGCAGTACTTC.

The chain has TRBV15 and TRBJ2-3, with 10 bases lining up with TRBD2. The CDR3 length is 16 residues. The J segment lost 6 bases and the V segment lost 5 bases, leaving 11 bases of the junction unmatched. Germline V gene lookup returns CDR1 LNHNV and CDR2 YYDKDF (reference sequence). CDR3 DNA: TGTGCCACCAGCCGGAAGCGGGAGGGCGCCGGGGATACGCAGTATTTT. The encoded protein is CATSRKREGAGDTQYF.

The rearrangement links TRBV28 to TRBJ2-7; TRBD2 matches at 12 bases. The CDR3 consists of 14 residues. In germline, CDR1 is MDHEN, CDR2 SYDVKM. V gave up 8 bases and J gave up 6 bases; unmatched junction bases: 8. CDR3 amino acids: CASGLTSGSLEQYF. In nucleotides, the CDR3 is TGTGCCAGCGGGCTGACTAGCGGGAGTCTCGAGCAGTACTTC.

V gene TRBV5-6 combines with J gene TRBJ2-5, with TRBD1 matching 7 bases. From germline, CDR1 is SGHDT and CDR2 YYEEEE. Trimming at V came to 1 base and at J to 4 bases, leaving 4 bases not matched to a gene. The CDR3 has 14 amino acids. The CDR3: CASSLRGPAETQYF. CDR3 DNA sequence: TGTGCCAGCAGCTTGAGGGGGCCCGCAGAGACCCAGTACTTC.

Points on this clone: Other DNA sequences in this sample translate to the same CDR3. V usage is TRBV30 and J usage is TRBJ2-7, with 7 bases identical to TRBD1. CDR3 length equals 12 residues. Germline V CDR1 and CDR2: GTSNPN, SVGIG (reference sequence). After removal of 0 bases from V and 4 bases from J, the junction contained 0 bases not matched to a gene. The CDR3 here is CAWSVQGYEQYF. Written as DNA, the CDR3 is TGTGCCTGGAGTGTACAGGGGTACGAGCAGTACTTC.

V usage is TRBV5-4 and J usage is TRBJ1-4, with 7 bases lining up with TRBD1. Germline assignment: CDR1 SGHNT and CDR2 YYREEE (reference sequence). Trimming at V came to 0 bases and at J to 5 bases, leaving 4 bases not matched to a gene. CDR3 size: 15 residues. CDR3 residues: CASSLGGGLNEKLFF. The CDR3 DNA is TGTGCCAGCAGCTTGGGAGGGGGCCTGAATGAAAAACTGTTTTTT. Supplemented by reference TRBV5-4 and TRBJ1-4, the full variable domain reads ETGVTQSPTHLIKTRGQQVTLRCSSQSGHNTVSWYQQALGQGPQFIFQYYREEENGRGNFPPRFSGLQFPNYSSELNVNALELDDSALYLCASSLGGGLNEKLFFGSGTQLSVL.

The sample holds a few counts of this clone. The chain is built from TRBV6-1 and TRBJ1-5; D not resolved. The length of the CDR3 is 13 residues. Germline CDR1 MNHNS, CDR2 SASEGT. The V gene lost 5 bases and the J gene lost 7 bases, with 12 bases spanning the gap. The CDR3 coding sequence is TGTGCCAGCAGTCCAGCCGGGGAACAGCCCCAGCATTTT. Its translation is CASSPAGEQPQHF.

The CDR3 DNA reads TGTGCCAGCAAGGGGACAGGGGATAACACCGGGGAGCTGTTTTTT. Its protein product is CASKGTGDNTGELFF. V and J are TRBV2 and TRBJ2-2; 10 nucleotides agree with TRBD1. Trimming at V came to 7 bases and at J to 2 bases, leaving 4 bases not matched to a gene. The CDR3 sequence is 15 residues long. CDR1 and CDR2 (germline): SNHLY, FYNNEI.

V and J are TRBV28 and TRBJ1-5, with TRBD1 matching 9 bases. V lost 6 bases, J lost 6 bases, and 9 bases stayed unmatched. Germline V CDR1 and CDR2: MDHEN, SYDVKM. The CDR3 runs 15 residues. CDR3 DNA: TGTGCCAGCAGGCGTGGGACAGGGATTCCTCAGCCCCAGCATTTT. It translates to CASRRGTGIPQPQHF.

V and J are TRBV6-5 and TRBJ2-3, with D possibly being TRBD2 (6 bases). The CDR3 consists of 16 residues. Germline V gene data show CDR1 as MNHEY and CDR2 as SVGAGI. Trimming removed 4 bases at V and 0 bases at J, with 14 bases between. The CDR3 spells CASSWTVAASTDTQYF. The CDR3, as DNA: TGTGCCAGCAGTTGGACGGTAGCGGCCAGCACAGATACGCAGTATTTT.

CDR3 in DNA: TGTGCCAGCAGGCCGGCCGGAACCTACGAGCAGTACTTC. Protein product: CASRPAGTYEQYF. This chain joins TRBV7-9 and TRBJ2-7, with D hard to call. Trimming cost V 6 bases and J 2 bases, with 11 bases left between them. Germline CDR1 is SEHNR and CDR2 is FQNEAQ (reference sequence). There are 13 residues in the CDR3.

The chain couples TRBV7-2 to TRBJ1-5; possibly TRBD1 for D (6 bases). This CDR3 region has 15 residues. The germline V gene encodes CDR1 SGHTA and CDR2 FQGNSA. V was trimmed by 1 base and J by 5 bases, leaving 12 bases between them. CDR3 in amino acids: CASSLGRGGDQPQHF. Here the CDR3 DNA reads TGTGCCAGCAGCTTAGGGCGCGGGGGCGATCAGCCCCAGCATTTT.

The chain is built from TRBV5-1 and TRBJ2-7; the match to TRBD2 covers 13 bases. J was trimmed by 5 bases and V by 4 bases; bases with no gene match: 6. Germline V gene data show CDR1 as SGHRS and CDR2 as YFSETQ. The CDR3 runs to 15 residues. For the CDR3, the DNA is TGCGCCAGCAGCAGGACTAGCGGGAGAACCCACGAGCAGTACTTC. It translates to CASSRTSGRTHEQYF.

With regard to this clone: A much larger clone lies one base from this, so it may be a read error. The CDR3 loop reads CAISEYRNTKAFF. CDR3 coding DNA: TGTGCCATCAGTGAATATAGGAACACTAAAGCTTTCTTT. The genes are TRBV10-3 and TRBJ1-1, with D uncertain. The germline CDR1 and CDR2 sequences are ENHRY and SYGVKD. The CDR3 is 13 residues long.

A remark on this clone: The sample holds other DNA sequences that translate to the same CDR3. V is TRBV5-1 and J is TRBJ2-7; no clear D gene. The V gene lost 2 bases and the J gene lost 3 bases, with 12 bases spanning the gap. Germline values: CDR1 SGHRS, CDR2 YFSETQ. The CDR3 has 14 residues. This CDR3 reads CASSFGTANYEQYF. Here the CDR3 DNA reads TGCGCCAGCAGCTTTGGAACAGCCAACTACGAGCAGTACTTC.

The rearrangement uses TRBV9 and TRBJ2-7; D is ambiguous. In germline, CDR1 is SGDLS, CDR2 YYNGEE. The CDR3 is 15 amino acids. The V end lost 0 bases, the J end lost 2 bases, and 12 bases lay between the germline ends. The CDR3 is CASSVGAALTYEQYF. Here the CDR3 DNA reads TGTGCCAGCAGCGTAGGAGCAGCGTTGACCTACGAGCAGTACTTC.

The genes are TRBV7-3 and TRBJ2-5; 9 bases agree with TRBD2. CDR1 SGHTA and CDR2 FQGTGA come from the germline V gene. The CDR3 consists of 13 residues. Trimming at V came to 5 bases and at J to 5 bases, leaving 3 bases not matched to a gene. The CDR3 DNA reads TGTGCCAGCAGCCTGACTAGCGGCGAGACCCAGTACTTC. It specifies CASSLTSGETQYF.

This clone showed up many times. Other DNA sequences of this sample code for an identical CDR3. Here the CDR3 DNA reads TGTGCCACCGGAACCAGGGGCAATGAGCAGTTCTTC. Its translation is CATGTRGNEQFF. The V call is TRBV5-4, the J call TRBJ2-1; a weak D match, TRBD1 (6 bases). Trimming took off 9 bases at V and 6 bases at J, with 13 bases between the two ends. The CDR3 contains 12 residues. Germline loops: CDR1 SGHNT, CDR2 YYREEE (reference sequence).

The chain recombines TRBV5-1 with TRBJ2-1; 8 bases match TRBD2. The CDR3 has 16 amino acids. The J segment lost 5 bases and the V segment lost 3 bases, leaving 10 bases of the junction unmatched. CDR1 and CDR2 (germline): SGHRS, YFSETQ. The CDR3 coding sequence is TGCGCCAGCAGCTCGCTCCCTAAAGCGGGGGACAATGAGCAGTTCTTC. This codes for CASSSLPKAGDNEQFF.

CDR3 in DNA: TGTGCCAGTAAGAAGACAGGGGTGGGCTATGGCTACACCTTC. It translates to CASKKTGVGYGYTF. The J gene is TRBJ1-2, the V gene TRBV19, with 8 bases aligning to TRBD1. With 7 bases clipped from V and 4 bases from J, the junction kept 8 bases outside the gene matches. Germline assignment: CDR1 LNHDA and CDR2 SQIVND (reference sequence). The CDR3 is 14 residues long. Filled out from reference TRBV19 and TRBJ1-2, the complete variable domain reads DGGITQSPKYLFRKEGQNVTLSCEQNLNHDAMYWYRQDPGQGLRLIYYSQIVNDFQKGDIAEGYSVSREKKESFPLTVTSAQKNPTAFYLCASKKTGVGYGYTFGSGTRLTVV.

The chain recombines TRBV6-1 with TRBJ2-1; 13 bases fit TRBD2. This CDR3 has 15 amino acids. The germline V gene has CDR1 MNHNS and CDR2 SASEGT. The V and J ends lost 5 bases and 7 bases, in that order; junction bases with no gene match: 5. As DNA, the CDR3 is TGTGCCAGCAGTACTCCGGGACTAGCGGGAAATGAGCAGTTCTTC. Translation gives CASSTPGLAGNEQFF.

The chain joins TRBV11-2 to TRBJ1-1; D uncertain. V was trimmed by 0 bases and J by 4 bases, leaving 15 bases between them. Germline loops: CDR1 SGHAT, CDR2 FQNNGV. This CDR3 contains 16 residues. The CDR3 protein is CASSLDRTSSGTEAFF. As DNA, the CDR3 is TGTGCCAGCAGCTTAGATCGGACCTCCAGCGGCACTGAAGCTTTCTTT.

This clone was picked up one time. The rearrangement links TRBV7-8 to TRBJ2-7; the D gene could be TRBD1 or TRBD2 (5 bases each). Germline assignment: CDR1 SGHVS and CDR2 FQNEAQ. CDR3 length: 16 amino acids. Trimming removed 2 bases from V and 7 bases from J, with 21 bases in between. This CDR3 is CASSLRLPGPTWEQYF. The CDR3, as DNA: TGTGCCAGCAGCTTAAGATTACCGGGACCTACCTGGGAGCAGTACTTC.

Worth noting for this clone: One junction end does not reproduce the germline sequence, and a read error may be involved. V usage is TRBV29-1 and J usage is TRBJ1-1; 7 bases map to TRBD1. Germline lookup yields CDR1 SQVTM and CDR2 ANQGSEA. The CDR3 is made up of 13 amino acids. CDR3 sequence reads: CSVEGGRFPEAFF. In DNA form, the CDR3 reads TGCAGCGTGGAAGGGGGCCGTTTCCCTGAAGCTTTCTTT.

CDR3 nucleotides: TGTGCCAGTGTCGATCTAGGAACTAACTATGGCTACACCTTC. Protein sequence: CASVDLGTNYGYTF. This chain links TRBV19 with TRBJ1-2; D gene unclear. V lost 8 bases, J lost 0 bases, and 13 bases lay in between. The CDR3 is made up of 14 amino acids. From germline, CDR1 is LNHDA and CDR2 SQIVND (reference sequence).

The chain couples TRBV6-5 to TRBJ2-5; no definite D call. Germline V gives CDR1 MNHEY, CDR2 SVGAGI. V lost 7 bases and J 5 bases, leaving 8 bases between the germline ends. This CDR3 region has 11 residues. The CDR3 here is CASIKGETQYF. The CDR3 DNA is TGTGCCAGCATTAAAGGGGAGACCCAGTACTTC.